This T cell receptor (beta chain) comes out of a study of shared T cell receptors in the human thymus. The CDR3 loop spans 15 amino acids. The junction had 10 bases not matched to a gene; V was cut back by 7 bases and J by 3 bases. Germline values: CDR1 MDHEN, CDR2 SYDVKM. TCRdb keeps only in-frame clones here, not all; method: immunoSEQ multiplex PCR. Among hundreds of thousands of clones listed, around 87% were seen once. These data also formed part of another study, on human thymus T cells. From that paper: Infants served as donors; they were healthy and Finnish and were having corrective surgery for congenital heart defects. Resections that were taken during corrective heart surgery supplied the thymus tissue. In unrelated individuals, thymic repertoires overlapped highly, according to related research.

Sequencing was performed on thymocytes. The V and J genes are TRBV28 and TRBJ2-3; 7 bases match TRBD2. This clonotype was obtained from a boy in the first two years of life with a congenital heart defect. CDR3 nucleotide sequence: TGTGCCAGCACCCTCCGGAACGGGAGGACAGATACGCAGTATTTT. It specifies CASTLRNGRTDTQYF.